Listed below are T cell receptor beta chains from one sample, sequenced in a study of T cell responses to AZD1222 COVID-19 vaccine. TCRdb's table, derived via immunoSEQ multiplex PCR, lists solely in-frame clones and lacks some. The sample lists 180,000 or so clones, approximately 94% occurring once. The material was peripheral blood, obtained on day 0 of AZD1222 vaccination. These receptors were taken from an adult in good health. Both conserved end residues are part of each CDR3. Each record gives: clone size, D gene, J gene, V gene, CDR3 protein, CDR3 DNA. The D gene is left open where the match is weak. Some rows have no size entry. The others give once, few or many, or a class for an expanded clone.

>.|.|TRBJ2-2|TRBV5-4
CASSLSYTGELFF
TGTGCCAGCAGCTTAAGCTACACCGGGGAGCTGTTTTTT
>.|.|TRBJ1-5|TRBV19
CASRALLGNQPQHF
TGTGCCAGTAGGGCGTTGTTAGGCAATCAGCCCCAGCATTTT
>.|.|TRBJ2-5|TRBV5-8
CASSLAWRETQYF
TGTGCCAGCAGCTTGGCATGGAGGGAGACCCAGTACTTC
>.|.|TRBJ1-5|TRBV6-1
CASSEGARGNQPQHF
TGTGCCAGCAGTGAGGGGGCGCGTGGCAATCAGCCCCAGCATTTT
>.|.|TRBJ2-7|TRBV2
CASRWDTSYEQYF
TGTGCCAGCAGGTGGGATACCTCCTACGAGCAGTACTTC
>once|TRBD2|TRBJ2-3|TRBV19
CATRTSGSLDTQYF
TGTGCCACGCGGACTAGCGGGAGCTTGGATACGCAGTATTTT
>.|TRBD1|TRBJ1-6|TRBV4-2
CASSRVTGGNSPLHF
TGTGCCAGCAGCCGGGTCACAGGGGGCAATTCACCCCTCCACTTT
>.|TRBD1|TRBJ1-1|TRBV6-5
CASSPWDRLNTEAFF
TGTGCCAGCAGCCCCTGGGACAGGCTGAACACTGAAGCTTTCTTT
>.|.|TRBJ2-5|TRBV5-4
CASSLPGAEETQYF
TGTGCCAGCAGCCTGCCGGGGGCCGAAGAGACCCAGTACTTC
>.|.|TRBJ1-3|TRBV7-8
CASSLIESSGNTIYF
TGTGCCAGCAGCTTAATTGAGTCCTCTGGAAACACCATATATTTT
>.|.|TRBJ1-2|TRBV11-2
CASSLEAGLAYGYTF
TGTGCCAGCAGCTTAGAGGCAGGGTTGGCCTATGGCTACACCTTC
>.|TRBD1|TRBJ1-1|TRBV11-2
CASSLITGERNTEAFF
TGTGCCAGCAGCCTGATCACAGGGGAGAGGAACACTGAAGCTTTCTTT
>.|.|TRBJ1-2|TRBV28
CASSFSRLDGYTF
TGTGCCAGCAGTTTTTCCCGCCTGGATGGCTACACCTTC
>.|.|TRBJ1-6|TRBV19
CASSIGRGNSPLHF
TGTGCCAGTAGTATTGGTAGGGGGAATTCACCCCTCCACTTT
>.|.|TRBJ1-1|TRBV25-1
CASRTNTEAFF
TGTGCCAGCAGGACGAACACTGAAGCTTTCTTT
>.|.|TRBJ1-1|TRBV28
CASRPHNRLSEAFF
TGTGCCAGCAGGCCCCACAACAGACTCTCTGAAGCTTTCTTT
>.|.|TRBJ1-1|TRBV5-5
CASRRRWDLNTEAFF
TGTGCCAGCAGGAGGAGGTGGGATTTGAACACTGAAGCTTTCTTT
>.|TRBD1|TRBJ1-4|TRBV19
CASPVGIGTDEKLFF
TGTGCCAGCCCAGTGGGGATTGGGACAGATGAAAAACTGTTTTTT
>once|.|TRBJ2-7|TRBV5-1
CASRPTTGSQGREQYF
TGCGCCAGCAGACCGACCACAGGGTCGCAGGGGCGGGAGCAGTACTTC
>once|.|TRBJ2-5|TRBV4-1
CASSQDEGWGGETQYF
TGCGCCAGCAGCCAAGATGAAGGTTGGGGAGGAGAGACCCAGTACTTC
>.|.|TRBJ1-1|TRBV4-1
CASSQLPRRENTEAFF
TGCGCCAGCAGCCAATTGCCCCGGAGGGAGAACACTGAAGCTTTCTTT
>.|.|TRBJ2-2|TRBV10-3
CAISEWDLTGELFF
TGTGCCATCAGTGAATGGGATCTCACCGGGGAGCTGTTTTTT
>.|.|TRBJ2-3|TRBV27
CASSWGRETDTQYF
TGTGCCAGCAGTTGGGGGCGGGAGACAGATACGCAGTATTTT